The T cell receptor beta chain under discussion was sequenced for a study of post-analysis software for immune sequencing data. Study information: Recorded subtypes: relapsing-remitting, secondary progressive, progressive-relapsing; some patients unannotated.

General study results and limits: Analysis by F measure revealed that same-batch samples clustered strongly together. Patients showed TRBV5-6, TRBV5-1 and TRBV20-1 among five TRBV segments more frequent than in controls. Multiple sclerosis patients had significantly lower normalized Chao1 diversity than controls.

Trimming shortened V by 1 base and J by 2 bases, and 15 bases separated the two germline ends. CDR1 is LGHNA and CDR2 is YSLEER in the germline V gene. The CDR3 loop spans 16 amino acids. This clonotype was counted a few times. Its antigen is unknown. Unique molecular identifiers featured in each of the TCR beta cDNA libraries. The source material, roughly 0.9 to 11 million T cells, gave rise to 450,000 to 550,000 cDNA molecules. Using its own MiXCR run on the PCR reads, TCRdb lists one record per CDR3 protein. This sample has hundreds of thousands of distinct CDR3 sequences, with roughly 30% found just once.

The chain employs TRBV4-3 and TRBJ2-7; D may match TRBD1 or TRBD2 (5 bases each). This clonotype was obtained from a girl aged 10 to 17 with multiple sclerosis. The specimen was blood. The CDR3 loop is CASSQAFGGTPYEQYF. The CDR3 nucleotides read TGCGCCAGCAGCCAAGCATTTGGGGGAACCCCCTACGAGCAGTACTTC.